This T cell receptor (beta chain) was found in a study of PD-1 blockade in classical Hodgkin lymphoma (dated by TCRdb to 2018 to 2020). Describing the broader study: Nivolumab dosing was 3 mg/kg intravenously every 2 weeks, continuing until either disease progression or unacceptable toxicity. The study used CyTOF and TCR beta sequencing to define a peripheral blood immune signature of response to PD-1 blockade in classical Hodgkin lymphoma.

Per the germline V gene, SGHDN is the CDR1 and FVKESK is the CDR2. V gives up 0 bases and J gives up 4 bases, and the segment between their germline ends measures 10 bases. From cysteine to phenylalanine, the CDR3 is 15 amino acids long. Left in the record is the CDR3 DNA by itself, 45 bases read in frame from the first base. Genomic DNA was extracted with the Qiagen DNeasy kit from unsorted PBMCs and from negatively selected CD4+ and CD8+ fractions. TCR beta CDR3 regions were subjected to amplification by immunoSEQ multiplex PCR with primers that anneal to V and J segments. A synthetic immune receptor repertoire was used to minimize amplification bias, and any residual bias was removed computationally once sequencing was done. In the authors' own workflow: Custom Python scripts were used to quantify repertoire diversity as the Shannon entropy index. Unsorted, CD4+ and CD8+ repertoires were analyzed separately, except for combined analyses in which CD4+ and CD8+ sequences were merged in silico. Clonal expansion was defined as a frequency increase of at least 2-fold after treatment compared with C1D1, and clones undetected at baseline were assigned a pseudocount of 0.5. Singleton clones were defined as clones with 0 or 1 copy at C1D1, and non-singleton clones were defined as clones with 2 or more copies. Clones expanded in unsorted samples were labelled as CD4+, CD8+ or unknown by matching protein sequences in sorted samples from the same patient. Wilcoxon tests on paired samples were used to test diversity changes from C1D1 to C4D1. Held by TCRdb, this immuneACCESS table contains in-frame sequences only and omits some clones. Under half of the omission traces to an unresolved V gene where checked; the cause of the rest is unknown. That table furnishes V, J and clone size, whereas the DNA furnished D and trimming. For this sample there are tens of thousands of clones; roughly 72% appear just once. The ten largest account for 5% to 6.5% of the sample.

In light of the paper, this sample's time point label describes: cycle 1 day 1 (C1D1), immediately before nivolumab initiation. Every trial patient had relapsed after autologous stem cell transplantation, and cohorts A, B and C differed in prior brentuximab vedotin exposure. The trial cohort comprised 56 patients with relapsed/refractory classical Hodgkin lymphoma whose best overall responses were complete response, partial response or progressive disease. In the multi-cohort phase II CheckMate 205 trial, trial patients received single-agent nivolumab. Best overall response was determined by an independent review committee according to the 2007 International Working Group response criteria. PBMCs from the trial were collected at three points: immediately before nivolumab initiation (C1D1), and during therapy at cycle 2 day 1 and cycle 4 day 1. After peripheral blood was drawn into 8 mL Vacutainer Cell Preparation Tubes, PBMCs were isolated by centrifugation and then cryopreserved.

Remarks on this clone: Which antigen it targets is not known. Base quality data are lacking; no much larger clone is found one base away.

Overall results and qualifications from the work: By C4D1, a significant rise was seen in CD4+ TCR diversity but not in CD8+ TCR diversity (p=0.0027 vs p=0.16), and the rise was most apparent among complete responders (p=0.02). Diversity was lower in patients who began nivolumab less than 1 year after ASCT, so these patients were left out of later analyses to avoid confounding by immune reconstitution. Among trial patients, those achieving complete response had baseline diversity similar to that of newly diagnosed patients, while diversity was significantly lower in partial responders and progressors. The study was restricted to a single clinical trial cohort, and the causes of repertoire differences, possibly disease activity or prior therapy, were left undefined. Newly diagnosed patients were reported to have lower baseline TCR diversity than healthy donors, and relapsed/refractory patients were reported to have lower baseline TCR diversity still.

The rearrangement joined TRBV14 to TRBJ2-1, with an unclear D gene assignment. This sequence originates from a human donor with classical Hodgkin lymphoma. Material: peripheral blood mononuclear cells (PBMCs), obtained at baseline. The CDR3 here reads CASSQDLGSYNEQFF. At the DNA level, the sequence is TGTGCCAGCAGCCAAGATTTAGGATCATACAATGAGCAGTTCTTC.